These 4 T cell receptor beta chains were sequenced from one sample in a study of cytomegalovirus exposure and HLA in healthy donors. With 60 Vbeta and 13 Jbeta primers, the PCR was carried out. Method: immunoSEQ multiplex PCR; TCRdb's copy keeps in-frame clones and lacks some. The repertoire holds about 150,000 clones, 60% to 85% seen once, with 10% to 15% in the top ten. What was sequenced was PBMCs. Receptor source: a man aged 35 to 55 in good health and CMV-seropositive.

This clone turned up a few times. The chain couples TRBV29-1 to TRBJ2-5, with a tentative D call TRBD2 (6 bases). V shed 6 bases and J shed 0 bases, with 14 bases lying between them. The CDR3 is made up of 14 amino acids. CDR1 is SQVTM and CDR2 is ANQGSEA in the germline V gene. This chain's CDR3 is CSVATDYNQETQYF. DNA for the CDR3: TGCAGCGTAGCTACGGACTATAACCAAGAGACCCAGTACTTC.

The genes are TRBV29-1 and TRBJ1-1; D possibly corresponds to TRBD1 (5 bases). The germline V gene has CDR1 SQVTM and CDR2 ANQGSEA. The CDR3 is 14 amino acids. Trimming stripped 5 bases from V and 1 base from J, with 14 bases between. CDR3 protein: CSVPGTGRNTEAFF. CDR3 DNA: TGCAGCGTTCCCGGGACTGGGAGGAACACTGAAGCTTTCTTT.

Written as DNA, the CDR3 is TGTGCCAGCAGTCCCCTCTACGAGCAGTACTTC. Amino acid sequence: CASSPLYEQYF. The V gene is TRBV28, the J gene TRBJ2-7, with D uncertain. Germline lookup yields CDR1 MDHEN and CDR2 SYDVKM. The ends were cut back, 5 bases at V and 3 bases at J, with 5 bases in the middle. The CDR3 loop spans 11 amino acids.

This chain joins TRBV15 and TRBJ2-7; the D gene is possibly TRBD1 (6 bases). The V gene's germline CDR1 is LNHNV and CDR2 YYDKDF (reference sequence). CDR3 size: 13 residues. With 0 bases removed from V and 11 bases from J, the gap between germline ends came to 14 bases. The CDR3 loop reads CATSREEQGLKYF. The DNA for the CDR3 is TGTGCCACCAGCAGAGAAGAACAGGGTTTGAAGTACTTC.